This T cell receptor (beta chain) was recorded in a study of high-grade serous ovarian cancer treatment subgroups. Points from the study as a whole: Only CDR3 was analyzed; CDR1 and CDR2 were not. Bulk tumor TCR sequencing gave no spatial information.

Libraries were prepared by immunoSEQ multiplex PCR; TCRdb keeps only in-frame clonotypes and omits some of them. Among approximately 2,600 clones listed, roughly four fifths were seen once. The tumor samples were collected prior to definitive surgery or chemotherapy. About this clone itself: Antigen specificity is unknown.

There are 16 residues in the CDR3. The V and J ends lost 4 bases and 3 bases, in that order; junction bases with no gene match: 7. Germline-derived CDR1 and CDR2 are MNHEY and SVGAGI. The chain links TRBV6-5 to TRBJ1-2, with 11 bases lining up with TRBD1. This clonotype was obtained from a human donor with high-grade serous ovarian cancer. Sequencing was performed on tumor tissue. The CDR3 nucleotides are TGTGCCAGCAGTTCCTTCCCGGGACAGGGGGACTATGGCTACACCTTC. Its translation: CASSSFPGQGDYGYTF.